This TCR beta chain was identified in a study of cytomegalovirus exposure and HLA in healthy donors. As regards this clone: Its specificity is not known.

TCRdb's table, derived via immunoSEQ multiplex PCR, lists solely in-frame clones and lacks some. The table shows fewer than 150,000 clones, with 85% to 90% occurring only once. Trimming cost V 4 bases and J 6 bases; bases outside gene matches: 7. CDR3 length: 15 residues. CDR1 and CDR2 (germline): SGHDN, FVKESK. Points from the study as a whole: The tendency of first-cohort TCR clusters to co-occur in the roughly 120 validation repertoires was the finding of a later analysis. Researchers reported that a few CMV-associated chains were confirmed in vitro as CMV antigen-specific. Researchers counted roughly 160 TCR beta chains as cytomegalovirus-associated.

This TCR was recovered from a man aged 25-40 years in good health and CMV-seronegative. The sample comprised PBMCs. The V and J genes are TRBV14 and TRBJ2-1; TRBD2 agrees at 9 bases. The CDR3 DNA follows: TGTGCCAGCAGCCCGTTAGCGGGAGACCTCAATGAGCAGTTCTTC. Translation: CASSPLAGDLNEQFF.